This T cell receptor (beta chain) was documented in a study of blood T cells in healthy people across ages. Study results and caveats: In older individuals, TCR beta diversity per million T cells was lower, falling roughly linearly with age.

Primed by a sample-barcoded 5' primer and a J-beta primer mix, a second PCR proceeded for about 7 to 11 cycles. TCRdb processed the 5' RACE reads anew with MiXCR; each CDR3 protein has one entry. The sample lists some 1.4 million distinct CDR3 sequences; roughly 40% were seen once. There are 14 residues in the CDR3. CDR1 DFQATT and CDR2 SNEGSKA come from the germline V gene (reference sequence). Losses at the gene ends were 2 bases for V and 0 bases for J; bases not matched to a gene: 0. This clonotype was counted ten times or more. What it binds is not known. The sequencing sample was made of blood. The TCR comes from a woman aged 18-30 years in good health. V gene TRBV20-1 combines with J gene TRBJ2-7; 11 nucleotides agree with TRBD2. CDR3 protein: CSARTSGSSYEQYF. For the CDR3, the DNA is TGCAGTGCTAGAACTAGCGGGAGCTCCTACGAGCAGTACTTC.